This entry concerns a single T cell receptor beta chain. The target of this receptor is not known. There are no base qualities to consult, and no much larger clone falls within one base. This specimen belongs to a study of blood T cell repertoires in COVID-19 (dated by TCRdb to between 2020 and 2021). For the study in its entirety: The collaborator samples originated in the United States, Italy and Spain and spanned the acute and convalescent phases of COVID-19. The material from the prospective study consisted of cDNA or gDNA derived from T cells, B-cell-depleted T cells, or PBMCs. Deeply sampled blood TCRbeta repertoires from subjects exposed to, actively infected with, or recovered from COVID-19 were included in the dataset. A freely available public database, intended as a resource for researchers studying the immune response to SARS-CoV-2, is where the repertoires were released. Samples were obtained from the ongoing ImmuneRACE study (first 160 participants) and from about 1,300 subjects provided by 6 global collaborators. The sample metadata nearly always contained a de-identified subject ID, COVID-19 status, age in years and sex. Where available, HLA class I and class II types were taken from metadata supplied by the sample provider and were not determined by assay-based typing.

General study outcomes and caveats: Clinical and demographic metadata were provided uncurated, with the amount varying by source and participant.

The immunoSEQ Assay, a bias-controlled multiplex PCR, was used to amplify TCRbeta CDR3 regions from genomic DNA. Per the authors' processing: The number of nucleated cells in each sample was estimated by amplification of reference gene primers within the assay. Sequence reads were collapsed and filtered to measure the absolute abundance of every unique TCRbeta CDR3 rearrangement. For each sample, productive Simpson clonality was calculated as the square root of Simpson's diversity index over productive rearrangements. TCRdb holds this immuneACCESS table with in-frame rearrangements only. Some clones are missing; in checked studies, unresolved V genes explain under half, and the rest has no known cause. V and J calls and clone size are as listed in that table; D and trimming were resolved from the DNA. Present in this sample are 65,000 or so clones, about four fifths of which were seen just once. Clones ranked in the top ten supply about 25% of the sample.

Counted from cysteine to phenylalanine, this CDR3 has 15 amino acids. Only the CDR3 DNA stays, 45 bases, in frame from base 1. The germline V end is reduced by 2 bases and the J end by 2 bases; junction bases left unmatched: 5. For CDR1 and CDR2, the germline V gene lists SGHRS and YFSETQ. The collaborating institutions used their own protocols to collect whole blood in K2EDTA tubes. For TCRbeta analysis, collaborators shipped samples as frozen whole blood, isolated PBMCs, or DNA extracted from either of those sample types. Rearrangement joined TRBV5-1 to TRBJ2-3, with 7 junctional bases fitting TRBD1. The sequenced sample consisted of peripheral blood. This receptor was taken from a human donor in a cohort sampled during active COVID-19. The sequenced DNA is TGCGCCAGCAGCTTAAGGGGACAGATCACAGATACGCAGTATTTT. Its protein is CASSLRGQITDTQYF.